This TCR beta chain was observed in a study of cytomegalovirus exposure and HLA in healthy donors (dated by TCRdb to 2015 to 2018). Notes on the research overall: An earlier analysis of some 500 of the donors reported 250 to 300 Gb of sequence data and approximately 110 million unique TCR beta sequences from 190 million or so T cells. Around 330 gigabases of sequencing data and approximately 92 million unique TCR sequences made up an early release that covered roughly 670 HLA-typed donors. Of the 300 to 450 genotyped donors, roughly 80% fell in the genetic ancestry cluster associated with self-reported Caucasian donors. The study aimed to test whether signatures of past pathogen exposure could be identified by cataloging public T cell receptors. The study profiled the T cell repertoires of 550 to 700 subjects by immunosequencing and related them to cytomegalovirus serostatus. A separate validation cohort of about 110 different subjects was used in addition to the approximately 610-subject first cohort. To predict cytomegalovirus infection status, the study combined high-throughput TCR immunosequencing, statistical association of individual TCRs with disease status, and machine learning. In a later analysis, previously published TCR beta repertoires from 666 donors were re-analyzed and high-resolution HLA genotyping was added so that TCR occurrence patterns could be studied. The later analysis used no new phenotypic data to find candidate immune exposures, relying instead on TCR beta sequences and their occurrence across donors. An earlier analysis of 587 of the donors used high-throughput TCR beta sequencing to judge whether each TCR beta V gene segment behaved as functional or pseudogenic. Alongside the repertoire data, information on donor age, sex, ethnicity and CMV serostatus was compiled. In a later genetic analysis, genome-wide SNP genotypes for about three fifths of the roughly 670 donors were used, and that subset was treated as a discovery cohort. Every discovery cohort repertoire had been produced on one sequencing platform. Both class I and class II loci were covered by HLA typing, at four-digit resolution. Typing coverage differed by locus: A, B, C, DRB1 and DQB1 were typed in about 620-630 donors, DQA1 in 522, DPA1 in some 610, and DPB1 in 472. Roughly 5 DR-DQ haplotypes were treated as single units for association and clustering because of strong linkage in the cohort. Across around 400 genotyped donors of the cohort, an average of 235,054 unique TCR beta nucleotide sequences per donor were sequenced, and approximately 17% of those sequences were non-productive. Study-wide conclusions, independent of this receptor: An association between a missense DCLRE1C variant and V-gene and J-gene trimming of TCR beta chains was found in a later genetic analysis and replicated in an independent cohort. When HLA alleles, especially DR and DQ, strongly co-occurred, TCR associations were difficult to assign to individual alleles. The authors suggested that the approach could potentially be extended to other disease states and immunological phenotypes. The cohort was sequenced for TCR beta chains only, and without alpha or paired-chain data the features that could be detected were limited. CMV serostatus was the only immune exposure information available for the cohort. In a later analysis, HLA-associated TCR beta chains were found to be more clonally expanded and to have lower generation probabilities than equally common non-associated chains. A later analysis reported that several top co-occurrence clusters appeared linked to parvovirus B19, influenza, CMV and Epstein-Barr virus. Most TCR sequences were seen in very few donors, while some public TCRs were found in many individuals. In a later analysis, TCR association rates were found to vary across HLA loci, with the most associated TCRs seen for DRB1 alleles and the fewest for HLA-C alleles. A further reported finding was that TCR beta sequences accurately predicted the HLA-A and HLA-B alleles for most subjects in the first cohort. In a later genetic analysis, fewer N-insertions in productive TCRs were reported among donors in an Asian-associated ancestry cluster than the 666-donor mean. A cluster of highly shared sequence variants was judged likely to be a technical artifact of the sequencing pipeline. In vitro tests confirmed that a few of the cytomegalovirus-associated TCR beta chains recognize cytomegalovirus antigens. Correlated functional status among segregating V segments might be attributable to linkage disequilibrium, but an unknown experimental factor could not be ruled out. Broadly in line with IMGT annotations, most TCR beta V segments showed up in productive rearrangements about 87% or about 30% of the time in an earlier analysis of around 550 of the donors. HLA typing was unavailable for some donors at each locus, so association tests used only the typed subset. Because the 87-base-pair reads could not distinguish some IMGT-functional V segments, including TRBV6-2 and TRBV6-3, those segments were excluded. Because counts were too low, 15 to 20 rarely observed V segments, including chromosome 9 orphons, were excluded from the earlier analysis of 500 to 700 of the donors. Specific HLA alleles were associated with over 15,000 TCR beta sequences at a false discovery rate of 0.05 in a later analysis. The presence/absence analyses assumed that sequencing depth was roughly uniform across donors, and that assumption may not be true. Cytomegalovirus status was reported to be diagnosed by the classifier with high specificity and sensitivity in both the original and validation cohorts. A total of fewer than 200 TCR beta chains were listed by the study as associated with cytomegalovirus. Most CMV-associated TCR beta chains appeared to be HLA-restricted in a later analysis, and the HLA associations seemed to be driven largely by CMV exposure.

V loses 1 base, J loses 4 bases, and the germline ends lie 17 bases apart. Counted from cysteine to phenylalanine, this CDR3 has 16 amino acids. The only DNA kept is the CDR3, 48 bases in frame from the first base. CDR1 SQVTM and CDR2 ANQGSEA were looked up in the germline V gene. Remarks on this clone: The clone's antigen remains unknown. Base qualities are not recorded, but no much larger clone differs from it by a single base.

The cohort consisted of hundreds of healthy bone marrow donors. All cohort members were sampled while nominally healthy, although unrecorded immune exposures were likely present. The donor was CMV seronegative and was included in the group of approximately 350 seronegative cohort members. Every donor gave a peripheral blood sample, and the peripheral blood mononuclear cells from that sample were used for TCR beta sequencing. Genomic DNA was extracted from the blood cell samples with the Qiagen DNeasy Blood Extraction Kit. Library prep was done by the immunoSEQ multiplex PCR assay. A mixture of 60 forward primers for TCR Vbeta segments and 13 reverse primers for TCR Jbeta segments was used in the multiplex PCR. Amplification of the CDR3 region of rearranged TCR beta genes was performed with a multiplex PCR assay on genomic DNA. Amplified TCR beta libraries were sequenced as 87-base-pair reads on the Illumina HiSeq System. For the original study's pipeline: In a later analysis, 80 million or so unique TCR beta chains were counted across the 650 to 750 repertoires, and approximately 9.9 million of these chains were shared by at least two donors. To remove PCR and sequencing errors, raw reads were error-corrected and collapsed into unique sequences using a nearest-neighbor algorithm that merged closely related sequences. CDR3 sequences were aligned to IMGT reference sequences to assign V, D and J gene segments. For a sequence to be retained, at least a six-nucleotide match to both a V gene segment and a J gene segment was required. Rearrangements were called productive when the CDR3 lacked stop codons and stayed in frame with V and J; all others were non-productive. Following IMGT convention, CDR3 was defined as the stretch from the second conserved V-encoded cysteine to the conserved J-encoded phenylalanine. The earlier analysis of fewer than 750 of the donors excluded sequences that lacked an unambiguous match to a single V gene segment. In an earlier analysis of approximately 610 of the donors, V segments were called functional above 56.7% productive rearrangements and were called segregating when the between-donor standard deviation exceeded 5%. A statistical classification framework was built to diagnose cytomegalovirus status from the catalog of TCR beta chain sequences. In a later analysis, TCR nucleotide sequences were compared against IMGT/GENE-DB human TR gene sequences so that V and J genes could be assigned. A later analysis assigned CDR3 sequences and most-parsimonious VDJ recombination scenarios with the TCRdist pipeline. A later analysis defined each TCR beta chain by its CDR3 amino acid sequence plus V-gene family, and excluded reads lacking a unique V-gene family. A later analysis removed 450 to 600 highly shared, low-generation-probability nucleotide sequences to deal with suspected cross-contamination and a sequencing artifact. In a later analysis, a clonal expansion index was calculated for each public chain from normalized within-repertoire ranks of inferred template counts. Generation probabilities in a later analysis came from a VDJ recombination model fitted to out-of-frame rearrangements, and those results were checked against IGoR. In a later analysis, TCR-TCR, TCR-HLA and TCR-CMV co-occurrence was scored with hypergeometric tests, and a repertoire-size bias correction was applied to TCR pairs. False discovery rates were estimated in a later analysis by permuting HLA or CMV assignments 20 times. A later analysis grouped co-occurring TCRs with DBSCAN, adding TCRdist sequence similarity when clustering within HLA-allele-positive subsets. Repertoires with fewer than 30,000 or more than 120,000 public chains, plus five repertoires with anomalous nucleotide sharing, were excluded from co-occurrence clustering. This immuneACCESS table, as held by TCRdb, lists in-frame sequences with V and J called but not all clones. Of the missing ones, under half trace to an unresolved V gene in checked studies; the others have no known cause. The V and J calls and clone size are taken from that table; D and trimming were inferred from the DNA. In all, the sample holds about 220,000 clones, and about three quarters of those were seen once. Approximately 2% of the sample is taken by the ten largest.

The source of this sequence is a male donor in good health and CMV-seronegative. The sample consisted of PBMCs. The chain was built from TRBV29-1 and TRBJ2-1, and perhaps TRBD2 as D gene, on 5 matching bases. The CDR3: CSVEGREGLGYNEQFF. The bases are TGCAGCGTTGAAGGACGGGAAGGGTTGGGGTACAATGAGCAGTTCTTC.